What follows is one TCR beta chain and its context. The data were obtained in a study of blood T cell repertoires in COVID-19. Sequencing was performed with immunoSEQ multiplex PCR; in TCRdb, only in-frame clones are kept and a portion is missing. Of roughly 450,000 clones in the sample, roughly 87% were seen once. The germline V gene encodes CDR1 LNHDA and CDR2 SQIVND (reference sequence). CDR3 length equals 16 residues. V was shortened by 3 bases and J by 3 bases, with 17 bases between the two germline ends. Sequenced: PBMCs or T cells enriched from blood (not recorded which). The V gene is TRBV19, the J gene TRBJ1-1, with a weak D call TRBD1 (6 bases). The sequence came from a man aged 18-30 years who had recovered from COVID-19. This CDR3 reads CASSMRDMDQYTEAFF. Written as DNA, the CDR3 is TGTGCCAGTAGTATGAGGGACATGGACCAATACACTGAAGCTTTCTTT.